The 17 T cell receptor beta chains reported below all come from one sample, sequenced in a study of cytomegalovirus exposure and HLA in healthy donors. The PCR used 60 Vbeta and 13 Jbeta primers. Assay: immunoSEQ multiplex PCR; the TCRdb copy retains only in-frame clones and omits some. The top ten clones hold around 5.1% of a sample with approximately 110,000 clones, about three quarters of them seen once. Sequencing used PBMCs. These TCRs come from a male donor in good health and CMV-seronegative.

The chain joins TRBV9 to TRBJ1-4; maybe TRBD1 (5 bases). This CDR3 region has 15 residues. Trimming pared 7 bases from V and 7 bases from J, leaving 20 bases between. Germline V gene sequence: CDR1 SGDLS, CDR2 YYNGEE. CDR3 protein: CASSGRAGRSEKLFF. CDR3 bases: TGTGCCAGCTCCGGGCGGGCGGGACGGAGTGAAAAACTGTTTTTT.

As for this clone: The junction shows a germline mismatch at one end, possibly a read error. The chain carries TRBV7-9 and TRBJ2-7, with D perhaps TRBD2 (5 bases). Per germline, CDR1 SEHNR and CDR2 FQNEAQ (reference sequence). The CDR3 is made up of 17 amino acids. The CDR3 DNA reads TGTTCCAGCAGCTCAACATCCTCGGGGTCTTCAGGCTACGAGCAGTACTTC. Amino acids: CSSSSTSSGSSGYEQYF.

The chain joins TRBV25-1 to TRBJ1-5, with D uncertain. Trimming stripped 7 bases from V and 0 bases from J, with 13 bases between. Germline V lookup: CDR1 MGHDK, CDR2 SYGVNS. The CDR3 is 15 amino acids. The DNA for the CDR3 is TGTGCCAGCACAAACCGGGGATATAGCAATCAGCCCCAGCATTTT. Its protein is CASTNRGYSNQPQHF.

The genes are TRBV30 and TRBJ2-2; TRBD2 aligns across 8 bases. The CDR3 consists of 14 residues. Germline values: CDR1 GTSNPN, CDR2 SVGIG (reference sequence). V lost 3 bases and J lost 6; bases outside the gene matches: 6. The CDR3 region is CAWREAGVAGELFF. The CDR3 bases are TGTGCCTGGAGAGAAGCGGGAGTTGCCGGGGAGCTGTTTTTT. Full variable domain (outside the CDR3, taken from reference TRBV30 and TRBJ2-2): SQTIHQWPATLVQPVGSPLSLECTVEGTSNPNLYWYRQAAGRGLQLLFYSVGIGQISSEVPQNLSASRPQDRQFILSSKKLLLSDSGFYLCAWREAGVAGELFFGEGSRLTVL.

The rearrangement links TRBV7-9 to TRBJ1-2; 11 bases match TRBD1. V trimming: 2 bases; J trimming: 2 bases; junction bases outside the gene matches: 4. The V gene's germline CDR1 is SEHNR and CDR2 FQNEAQ (reference sequence). This CDR3 has 16 residues. CDR3 bases: TGTGCCAGCAGCTTACTCCGGGACAGGGGGAACTATGGCTACACCTTC. Protein sequence: CASSLLRDRGNYGYTF.

V and J are TRBV14 and TRBJ1-1, with D perhaps TRBD1 (5 bases). The CDR3 consists of 15 residues. The germline gives CDR1 SGHDN, CDR2 FVKESK. Trimming removed 0 bases from V and 11 bases from J, with 19 bases in between. The CDR3 bases are TGTGCCAGCAGCCAAGATCGACAGCCCTATTCCTCGGCTTTCTTT. Its translation: CASSQDRQPYSSAFF.

This sequence joins TRBV5-1 and TRBJ2-1; D is unresolved. The CDR3 is made up of 13 amino acids. The germline V and J ends were trimmed by 1 base and 9 bases, with 11 bases remaining between them. Germline V lookup: CDR1 SGHRS, CDR2 YFSETQ. Here the CDR3 reads CASSLPFPPEQFF. CDR3 DNA: TGCGCCAGCAGCTTGCCCTTTCCCCCTGAGCAGTTCTTC.

The V and J genes are TRBV5-1 and TRBJ2-5, with 7 bases matching TRBD2. J lost 0 bases, V lost 7 bases, and 9 bases had no gene match. The CDR3 length is 15 residues. Germline-derived CDR1 and CDR2 are SGHRS and YFSETQ. The CDR3 DNA sequence: TGCGCCAGCGGAAAAGCGGGAAGACACCAAGAGACCCAGTACTTC. Translated: CASGKAGRHQETQYF.

The chain joins TRBV27 to TRBJ2-1; 9 bases fit TRBD2. The junction had 7 bases not matched to a gene; V was cut back by 4 bases and J by 6 bases. The CDR3 loop spans 15 amino acids. Germline lookup yields CDR1 MNHEY and CDR2 SMNVEV (reference sequence). CDR3 residues: CASSSQREVANEQFF. CDR3 in DNA: TGTGCCAGCAGTTCTCAGCGGGAGGTCGCCAATGAGCAGTTCTTC.

This clone was seen only once. The V and J genes are TRBV28 and TRBJ2-7, with TRBD2 matching 8 bases. V lost 8 bases and J lost 7; bases outside the gene matches: 10. CDR3 length: 13 amino acids. CDR1 is MDHEN, CDR2 SYDVKM, per germline. CDR3 DNA sequence: TGTGCCAGCGGGCGCGGGGGGCGATGGGAGCAGTACTTC. It specifies CASGRGGRWEQYF.

This clone was counted a single time. The V gene is TRBV9, the J gene TRBJ1-1; 7 nucleotides agree with TRBD1. The CDR3 is made up of 15 amino acids. J gave up 8 bases and V 0 bases, and 10 bases lay outside the gene matches. Germline-derived CDR1 and CDR2 are SGDLS and YYNGEE. This chain's CDR3 is CASSVGTGKNPEAFF. In DNA form, the CDR3 reads TGTGCCAGCAGCGTAGGGACAGGCAAAAACCCGGAAGCTTTCTTT.

The chain couples TRBV6-1 to TRBJ2-3, with D perhaps TRBD1 (5 bases). CDR3 length: 14 amino acids. V was pared by 6 bases and J by 5 bases, with 15 bases between. In germline, CDR1 is MNHNS, CDR2 SASEGT. CDR3 nucleotide sequence: TGTGCCAGCAGAGCACCCCCAGGGCTAGATACGCAGTATTTT. This gives the protein CASRAPPGLDTQYF.

Turning to this clone: One junction end does not reproduce the germline sequence, and a read error may be involved. The chain joins TRBV28 to TRBJ1-3; 10 positions agree with TRBD1. CDR3 length: 15 residues. Germline lookup yields CDR1 MDHEN and CDR2 SYDVKM. In DNA form, the CDR3 reads TGTGCCAGCAGTTCGGGACAGGGGTATGGAAGCACCATATATTTT. Its protein is CASSSGQGYGSTIYF. Based on the CDR3 plus reference TRBV28 and TRBJ1-3, the full variable domain is DVKVTQSSRYLVKRTGEKVFLECVQDMDHENMFWYRQDPGLGLRLIYFSYDVKMKEKGDIPEGYSVSREKKERFSLILESASTNQTSMYLCASSSGQGYGSTIYFGEGSWLTVV.

This rearrangement joins TRBV4-3 to TRBJ2-5; TRBD2 might be the D (5 bases). The CDR3 is 16 amino acids. The V end lost 1 base, the J end lost 2 bases, and 14 bases lay between the germline ends. Germline CDR1 reads LGHNA; CDR2 reads YSLEER. For the CDR3, the DNA is TGCGCCAGCAGCCAAGCGATGGAGCGGAGACAAGAGACCCAGTACTTC. This translates into CASSQAMERRQETQYF.

The rearrangement uses TRBV6-1 and TRBJ2-7; TRBD2 aligns across 13 bases. There are 17 residues in the CDR3. Trimming at V came to 3 bases and at J to 3 bases, leaving 8 bases not matched to a gene. CDR1 is MNHNS and CDR2 is SASEGT in the germline V gene. This chain's CDR3 is CASSDPGLAGSYYEQYF. The CDR3 DNA follows: TGTGCCAGCAGTGACCCGGGACTAGCGGGATCGTACTACGAGCAGTACTTC.

The rearrangement links TRBV5-1 to TRBJ2-1; TRBD2 matches 12 bases. With V trimmed by 0 bases and J by 8 bases, 9 bases remained unmatched. The CDR3 spans 17 residues. The germline CDR1 and CDR2 sequences are SGHRS and YFSETQ. The CDR3 sequence: CASSLGSSGRVSDEQFF. In DNA, the CDR3 is TGCGCCAGCAGCTTGGGTTCTAGCGGGAGGGTTTCCGATGAGCAGTTCTTC.

CDR3 amino acids: CASSSGLAFNEQFF. Here the CDR3 DNA reads TGTGCCAGCTCCTCTGGGCTAGCGTTCAATGAGCAGTTCTTC. V usage is TRBV18 and J usage is TRBJ2-1; possible D gene TRBD2, 6 bases. Per the germline V gene, CDR1 is KGHSH and CDR2 is LQKENI. V lost 6 bases to trimming and J lost 6 bases, with 15 bases between them. The CDR3 contains 14 residues.